One sample yielded the 21 T cell receptor beta chains listed below, sequenced in a study of blood T cell repertoires in COVID-19. The data were produced by immunoSEQ multiplex PCR, yet TCRdb's version contains in-frame clones alone and is incomplete. The data contain under 200,000 clones, roughly 90% of them singletons. Sequences were obtained from peripheral blood. These receptors were collected from a man between 18 and 29 years old with acute or convalescent COVID-19.

The chain links TRBV12-5 to TRBJ2-1, with 7 nucleotides matching TRBD1. This CDR3 spans 14 amino acids. The V gene's germline CDR1 is LGHNT and CDR2 FRNRAP. Germline trimming cut 4 bases from V and 3 bases from J; bases unmatched to any gene: 3. The CDR3 is CASGWGQNYNEQFF. CDR3 nucleotides: TGTGCTAGTGGTTGGGGACAGAACTACAATGAGCAGTTCTTC.

CDR3 nucleotide sequence: TGTGCCAGTAGTAGGGGGACAGGAGCGGGTTTGGGCACCGGGGAGCTGTTTTTT. It yields the protein CASSRGTGAGLGTGELFF. The chain has TRBV19 and TRBJ2-2, with 8 bases identical to TRBD1. This CDR3 contains 18 residues. The J segment lost 4 bases and the V segment lost 4 bases, leaving 14 bases of the junction unmatched. The V gene's germline CDR1 is LNHDA and CDR2 SQIVND (reference sequence).

The chain joins TRBV6-5 to TRBJ2-2; D is perhaps TRBD1 (6 bases). Trimming shortened V by 6 bases and J by 1 base, and 9 bases separated the two germline ends. The CDR3 spans 14 residues. The germline V gene encodes CDR1 MNHEY and CDR2 SVGAGI. CDR3 coding DNA: TGTGCCAGCAGCCCGACAGGGAACACCGGGGAGCTGTTTTTT. Residues: CASSPTGNTGELFF.

The CDR3 nucleotides are TGTGCCAGCAGCCAAGATCGGGGACAGGGTCCGTTCTTC. Translated, it gives CASSQDRGQGPFF. The rearrangement uses TRBV3-1 (or the pseudogene TRBV3-2) and TRBJ2-1, with TRBD1 matching 9 bases. This CDR3 contains 13 residues. Germline CDR1 and CDR2: LGHDT and YNNKEL (reference sequence). Unmatched junction bases numbered 6, after V lost 0 bases and J lost 15 bases.

The CDR3 loop reads CASSRIRGPGNTIYF. CDR3 in DNA: TGTGCCAGCAGCCGTATCAGGGGGCCTGGAAACACCATATATTTT. The chain employs TRBV14 and TRBJ1-3; the match to TRBD1 covers 8 bases. The CDR3 runs to 15 residues. Per the germline V gene, CDR1 is SGHDN and CDR2 is FVKESK. The trim removed 4 bases at V and 2 bases at J, leaving 4 bases unmatched.

The rearrangement uses TRBV5-5 and TRBJ1-2; no firm D call. CDR1 SGHKS and CDR2 YYEKEE come from the germline V gene (reference sequence). The CDR3 covers 14 residues. V lost 3 bases, J lost 1 base, and 10 bases lay in between. The DNA for the CDR3 is TGTGCCAGCAGCTCGCGTCCCGTTAACTATGGCTACACCTTC. This sequence encodes CASSSRPVNYGYTF. Looking up the rest from reference TRBV5-5 and TRBJ1-2 gives the full variable domain: DAGVTQSPTHLIKTRGQQVTLRCSPISGHKSVSWYQQVLGQGPQFIFQYYEKEERGRGNFPDRFSARQFPNYSSELNVNALLLGDSALYLCASSSRPVNYGYTFGSGTRLTVV.

DNA of the CDR3: TGTGCCATCAGTGAGTCGGCGTCAGGGCGTCAGCCCCAGCATTTT. It translates to CAISESASGRQPQHF. The rearrangement links TRBV10-3 to TRBJ1-5; possible D gene TRBD1, 5 bases. Trimming shortened V by 0 bases and J by 6 bases, and 12 bases separated the two germline ends. Germline lookup yields CDR1 ENHRY and CDR2 SYGVKD. CDR3 size: 15 residues.

The V gene is TRBV18, the J gene TRBJ1-2; 9 bases are shared with TRBD1. Trimming took 3 bases from V and 5 from J; bases not matched to a gene: 1. Germline CDR1 is KGHSH and CDR2 is LQKENI. This CDR3 has 13 residues. The CDR3 DNA is TGTGCCAGCTCACCGGGACAGGGATATGGCTACACCTTC. Its protein is CASSPGQGYGYTF.

Only one count was recorded for this clone. This sequence joins TRBV6-1 and TRBJ2-1; D gene uncertain. CDR3 length: 15 amino acids. V was cut by 0 bases and J by 3 bases, with 9 bases left in between. CDR1 is MNHNS and CDR2 is SASEGT in the germline V gene. The CDR3 bases are TGTGCCAGCAGTGAAGCCGCGACACGCTACAATGAGCAGTTCTTC. Its protein is CASSEAATRYNEQFF.

The V and J genes are TRBV24-1 and TRBJ1-5; D perhaps matches TRBD1 (6 bases). V was trimmed by 4 bases and J by 6 bases, leaving 21 bases between them. The CDR3 consists of 17 residues. CDR1 is KGHDR and CDR2 is SFDVKD in the germline V gene. The CDR3: CATSDSRGTGGSQPQHF. CDR3 in DNA: TGTGCCACCAGTGACTCCAGGGGCACGGGGGGCAGTCAGCCCCAGCATTTT.

This rearrangement joins TRBV5-1 to TRBJ1-1, with D maybe TRBD1 (5 bases). V was trimmed by 3 bases and J by 4 bases, leaving 16 bases between them. The CDR3 has 15 amino acids. From germline, CDR1 is SGHRS and CDR2 YFSETQ. The DNA of the CDR3 is TGCGCCAGCAGCTCAATGACAGACCTTACCACTGAAGCTTTCTTT. Its protein product is CASSSMTDLTTEAFF.

The chain employs TRBV3-1 (or the pseudogene TRBV3-2) and TRBJ1-1; a possible D gene is TRBD1 (6 bases). CDR1 and CDR2 (germline): LGHDT, YNNKEL (reference sequence). V dropped 1 base and J dropped 3 bases, with 9 bases sitting between them. The CDR3 loop spans 14 amino acids. The CDR3 region is CASSQVPGDTEAFF. Here the CDR3 DNA reads TGTGCCAGCAGCCAAGTCCCAGGGGACACTGAAGCTTTCTTT.

This chain uses TRBV30 with TRBJ1-5; D may be TRBD1 (6 bases). CDR1 is GTSNPN and CDR2 is SVGIG in the germline V gene (reference sequence). With 0 bases removed from V and 5 bases from J, the gap between germline ends came to 14 bases. The CDR3 consists of 15 residues. Written as DNA, the CDR3 is TGTGCCTGGAGTGTAAGGGGGTTCCCAGATCAGCCCCAGCATTTT. This encodes CAWSVRGFPDQPQHF.

The chain combines TRBV7-9 with TRBJ1-2; 7 bases are a match to TRBD1. J was trimmed by 8 bases and V by 2 bases; bases with no gene match: 11. Germline loops: CDR1 SEHNR, CDR2 FQNEAQ (reference sequence). This CDR3 has 15 amino acids. In DNA, the CDR3 is TGTGCCAGCAGCTTAAGAGGGGGCGCGGCGGAGGGCTACACCTTC. Its protein is CASSLRGGAAEGYTF.

V gene TRBV5-1 combines with J gene TRBJ1-1; D uncertain. The CDR3 totals 14 residues. V gave up 0 bases and J gave up 10 bases, with 16 bases separating them. Per germline, CDR1 SGHRS and CDR2 YFSETQ. The CDR3 protein is CASSLESLRGLAFF. The CDR3, as DNA: TGCGCCAGCAGCTTGGAGTCTTTGCGAGGGCTAGCTTTCTTT.

The J gene is TRBJ2-5, the V gene TRBV29-1; TRBD2 might be the D (6 bases). This CDR3 is built from 12 residues. Germline assignment: CDR1 SQVTM and CDR2 ANQGSEA. Trimming pared 8 bases from V and 4 bases from J, leaving 14 bases between. In DNA, the CDR3 is TGCAGCTTGGCCATCGGGGGAGAGACCCAGTACTTC. Its translation is CSLAIGGETQYF.

CDR3 sequence reads: CASSEAWTSGNTIYF. In nucleotides, the CDR3 is TGTGCCAGCAGTGAAGCCTGGACAAGCGGAAACACCATATATTTT. V gene TRBV6-1 combines with J gene TRBJ1-3; D is perhaps TRBD1 (5 bases). The CDR3 sequence is 15 residues long. V was shortened by 0 bases and J by 4 bases, with 10 bases between the two germline ends. Per the germline V gene, CDR1 is MNHNS and CDR2 is SASEGT.

The V gene is TRBV5-4, the J gene TRBJ2-7; D possibly corresponds to TRBD1 (5 bases). V was trimmed by 0 bases and J by 5 bases, leaving 12 bases between them. Germline CDR1 SGHNT, CDR2 YYREEE (reference sequence). CDR3 size: 14 residues. The CDR3: CASSLGQGFDEQYF. DNA of the CDR3: TGTGCCAGCAGCTTGGGGCAGGGTTTCGACGAGCAGTACTTC. The variable domain in full, with the rest retrieved from reference TRBV5-4 and TRBJ2-7, is ETGVTQSPTHLIKTRGQQVTLRCSSQSGHNTVSWYQQALGQGPQFIFQYYREEENGRGNFPPRFSGLQFPNYSSELNVNALELDDSALYLCASSLGQGFDEQYFGPGTRLTVT.

For this clone: This same CDR3 is encoded by further DNA sequences in the sample. The chain carries TRBV19 and TRBJ2-1; TRBD2 matches at 11 bases. V was clipped by 4 bases and J by 6 bases; unmatched bases: 8. CDR3 size: 16 residues. The germline gives CDR1 LNHDA, CDR2 SQIVND (reference sequence). The CDR3 spells CASSTPGLAGGNEQFF. The CDR3 DNA follows: TGTGCCAGTAGTACCCCGGGCCTAGCGGGGGGCAATGAGCAGTTCTTC.

V and J are TRBV30 and TRBJ2-5, with D unclear. CDR1 and CDR2 (germline): GTSNPN, SVGIG (reference sequence). CDR3 length: 13 residues. Trimming pared 0 bases from V and 2 bases from J, leaving 7 bases between. This CDR3 is CAWSVPYQETQYF. The CDR3 DNA sequence: TGTGCCTGGAGTGTACCCTATCAAGAGACCCAGTACTTC.

The rearrangement joins TRBV24-1 to TRBJ1-2; possible D gene TRBD1, 6 bases. The V and J ends lost 3 bases and 7 bases respectively, with 14 bases between them. This CDR3 region has 14 residues. Germline assignment: CDR1 KGHDR and CDR2 SFDVKD. The CDR3 loop reads CATSDRTLGGGYTF. For the CDR3, the DNA is TGTGCCACCAGTGATCGGACCCTAGGGGGTGGCTACACCTTC.